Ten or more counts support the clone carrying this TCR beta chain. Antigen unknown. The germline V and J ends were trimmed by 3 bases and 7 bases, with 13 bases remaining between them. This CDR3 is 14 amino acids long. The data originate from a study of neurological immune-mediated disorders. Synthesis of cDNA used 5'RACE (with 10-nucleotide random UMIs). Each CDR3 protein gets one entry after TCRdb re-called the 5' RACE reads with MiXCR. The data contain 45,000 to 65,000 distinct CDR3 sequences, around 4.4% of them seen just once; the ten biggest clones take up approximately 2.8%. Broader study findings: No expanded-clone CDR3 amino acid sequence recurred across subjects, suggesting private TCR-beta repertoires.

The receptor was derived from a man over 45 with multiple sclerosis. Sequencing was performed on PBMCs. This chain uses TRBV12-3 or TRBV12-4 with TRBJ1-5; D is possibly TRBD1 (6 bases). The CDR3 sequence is CASSFSWDNQPQHF. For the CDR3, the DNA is TGTGCCAGCAGTTTCAGCTGGGACAACCAGCCCCAGCATTTT.